This T cell receptor (beta chain) was retrieved from a study of T-cell reconstitution after alpha-beta-depleted transplantation in children. Overall study findings and caveats: T cells produced anew were the main source of T-cell counts and diversity one year after transplant.

Unique molecular identifiers were built into the TCRbeta library. TCRdb processed the PCR reads anew with MiXCR; each CDR3 protein has one entry. The sample shows more than 400,000 distinct CDR3 sequences, roughly an eighth of them seen only once. Per germline, CDR1 KGHSH and CDR2 LQKENI. The CDR3 sequence is 18 residues long. Trimming shortened V by 2 bases and J by 6 bases, and 22 bases separated the two germline ends. This clonotype turned up a few times. Antigen specificity is unknown. Material: PBMCs, mostly from graft donor cells, obtained 180 days after TCRalphabeta/CD19-depleted stem cell transplant. This receptor was obtained from a female patient between 2 and 10 years old who had a stem cell transplant for aplastic anemia, so the T cells may come from the graft donor. V gene TRBV18 combines with J gene TRBJ2-2; no reliable D call. The CDR3 spells CASSPLMPPRSKAGELFF. The CDR3 nucleotides are TGTGCCAGCTCACCATTAATGCCCCCGAGAAGCAAGGCCGGGGAGCTGTTTTTT.